This entry features one T cell receptor beta chain sequence. Its antigen is not known. The data derive from a study of cytomegalovirus exposure and HLA in healthy donors. Study details: Inside one of the first data releases sat 85 million or so unique TCRs taken from HLA-typed donors. Whole-study results and caveats: About 87% or about 30% of the time was how often most TCR beta V segments were productive, according to an earlier analysis.

The PCR made use of 60 Vbeta and 13 Jbeta primers. Produced via immunoSEQ multiplex PCR; TCRdb's table is partial and in-frame only. In the table there are 95,000 to 150,000 clones, less than 80% of which are singletons. Germline values: CDR1 ENHRY, CDR2 SYGVKD. With V trimmed by 7 bases and J by 5 bases, 7 bases remained unmatched. The CDR3 is made up of 14 amino acids. This TCR derives from a man aged 50-59 years in good health and CMV-seronegative. Sequences were obtained from PBMCs. The rearrangement joins TRBV10-3 to TRBJ1-1; TRBD1 agrees at 10 bases. The CDR3 is CAIKLDRGGTEAFF. The CDR3 nucleotides are TGTGCCATCAAATTGGACAGGGGGGGTACTGAAGCTTTCTTT.